This TCR beta chain is drawn from a study of T cell repertoires in aging, cancer and after chemotherapy. Study-level background: Patients with chronic lymphocytic leukemia were sampled before and after fludarabine- or bendamustine-based chemotherapy. The whole study produced a dataset of millions of TCR reads. Study findings and constraints: Lymphoid organ infiltration in hematological cancer patients may impair thymic emigration or peripheral T cell expansion. Rebound thymic output was suggested by rising median generation probability during chemotherapy in each cancer cohort.

TCR beta rearrangements were amplified from peripheral blood genomic DNA. As concerns this clonotype: Its specificity is not known.

The junction had 10 bases not matched to a gene; V was cut back by 3 bases and J by 1 base. Germline CDR1 GTSNPN, CDR2 SVGIG (reference sequence). There are 16 residues in the CDR3. Rearranged V-D-J TRB sequences were amplified with a mixed TRB-A/B primer pool. TCRdb analysed the multiplex PCR reads with MiXCR anew, one entry per CDR3 protein. Among approximately 4,000 distinct CDR3 sequences, about two fifths were seen once, and the ten largest hold roughly 3.6%. This clonotype was obtained from a human donor with a blood cancer. The sample consisted of blood. This rearrangement joins TRBV30 to TRBJ1-2, with 8 bases lining up with TRBD1. The CDR3 nucleotides read TGTGCCTGGAGCCAAGGGGACAGGATCCTTAACTATGGCTACACCTTC. It is translated as CAWSQGDRILNYGYTF.